These 8 T cell receptor beta chains originate from one sample sequenced in a study of blood T cell repertoires in COVID-19. Sequencing was performed with immunoSEQ multiplex PCR; in TCRdb, only in-frame clones are kept and a portion is missing. The top ten clones hold over 0.2% of a sample with around 700,000 clones, over 80% of them seen once. The sample taken for sequencing was peripheral blood. These receptors were collected from a woman between 18 and 29 years old with acute or convalescent COVID-19.

The chain is built from TRBV6-6 and TRBJ1-1, with 9 bases identical to TRBD1. CDR1 MNHNY and CDR2 SVGAGI come from the germline V gene (reference sequence). With V trimmed by 11 bases and J by 0 bases, 13 bases remained unmatched. The CDR3 is made up of 16 amino acids. CDR3 bases: TGTGCCGCCATTTATACAGGGGGCAGGATGAACACTGAAGCTTTCTTT. It is translated as CAAIYTGGRMNTEAFF.

The rearrangement links TRBV5-5 to TRBJ2-7, with D possibly TRBD1 on 6 matching bases. Germline values: CDR1 SGHKS, CDR2 YYEKEE (reference sequence). This CDR3 is 15 amino acids long. V shed 2 bases and J shed 4 bases, with 16 bases lying between them. This CDR3 reads CASSFRPGDLYEQYF. DNA for the CDR3: TGTGCCAGCAGCTTTAGGCCAGGGGATTTGTACGAGCAGTACTTC.

The chain recombines TRBV10-2 with TRBJ1-5; 10 bases are a match to TRBD1. The CDR3 contains 15 residues. Germline-derived CDR1 and CDR2 are WSHSY and SAAADI. V was clipped by 0 bases and J by 5 bases; unmatched bases: 1. CDR3 DNA sequence: TGCGCCAGCAGTGAGTCCGGGACAGGGGATCAGCCCCAGCATTTT. Protein product: CASSESGTGDQPQHF.

The chain has TRBV6-5 and TRBJ1-5; 9 nucleotides align to TRBD1. The CDR3 extends over 14 amino acids. The germline gives CDR1 MNHEY, CDR2 SVGAGI. V shed 6 bases, J shed 5 bases, and the junction held 5 bases outside the gene matches. Here the CDR3 DNA reads TGTGCCAGCAGGGGACAGGGACCCTATCAGCCCCAGCATTTT. Translating it yields CASRGQGPYQPQHF.

V gene TRBV5-4 combines with J gene TRBJ1-2, with D tentatively TRBD1 (6 bases). Between the trimmed V and J ends, which lost 6 bases and 3 bases, there was a span of 18 bases. Germline lookup yields CDR1 SGHNT and CDR2 YYREEE (reference sequence). The CDR3 has 15 residues. The CDR3: CASTKGTSGDYGYTF. CDR3 in DNA: TGTGCCAGCACGAAGGGAACCTCAGGGGACTATGGCTACACCTTC.

This chain connects TRBV6-1 to TRBJ1-6; D is possibly TRBD1 (5 bases). Germline CDR1 MNHNS, CDR2 SASEGT. The CDR3 length is 17 residues. V was shortened by 3 bases and J by 7 bases, with 19 bases between the two germline ends. In nucleotides, the CDR3 is TGTGCCAGCAGTGATGGGCCCGACAGTACGCGGAATTCACCCCTCCACTTT. It translates to CASSDGPDSTRNSPLHF.

The chain links TRBV27 to TRBJ2-7, with 7 bases identical to TRBD1. Germline lookup yields CDR1 MNHEY and CDR2 SMNVEV (reference sequence). After removal of 4 bases from V and 2 bases from J, the junction contained 14 bases not matched to a gene. The CDR3 consists of 17 residues. As DNA, the CDR3 is TGTGCCAGCAGTTATAAACCCCCGGACAGGCTGCCCTACGAGCAGTACTTC. It translates to CASSYKPPDRLPYEQYF.

The rearrangement links TRBV11-3 to TRBJ2-3; D remains ambiguous. The germline gives CDR1 SGHNT, CDR2 YENEEA. V was trimmed by 4 bases and J by 1 base, leaving 9 bases between them. The CDR3 contains 14 residues. CDR3 region: CASSSGTGTDTQYF. In nucleotides, the CDR3 is TGTGCCAGCAGCTCAGGAACCGGCACAGATACGCAGTATTTT.